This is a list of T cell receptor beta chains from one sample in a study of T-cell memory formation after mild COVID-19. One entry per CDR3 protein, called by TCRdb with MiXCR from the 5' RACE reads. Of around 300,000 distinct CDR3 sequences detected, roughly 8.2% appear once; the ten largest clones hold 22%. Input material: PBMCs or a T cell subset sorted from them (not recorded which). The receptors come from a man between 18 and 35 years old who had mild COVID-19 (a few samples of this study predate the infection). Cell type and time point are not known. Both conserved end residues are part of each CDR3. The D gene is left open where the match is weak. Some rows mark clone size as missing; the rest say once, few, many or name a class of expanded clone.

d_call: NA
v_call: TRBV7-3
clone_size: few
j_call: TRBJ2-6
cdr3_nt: TGTGCCAGCAGCCGAGGGGGAGTCTTTGCGGCCAACGTCCTGACTTTC
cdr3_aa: CASSRGGVFAANVLTF

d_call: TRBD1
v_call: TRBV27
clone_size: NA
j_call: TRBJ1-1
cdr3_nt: TGTGCCAGCAAACCGACAGGGCTGAACACTGAAGCTTTCTTT
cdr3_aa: CASKPTGLNTEAFF

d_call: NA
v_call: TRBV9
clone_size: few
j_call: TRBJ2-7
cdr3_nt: TGTGCCAGCAGCGGGGGGCTAGCGTTCTACGAGCAGTACTTC
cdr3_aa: CASSGGLAFYEQYF

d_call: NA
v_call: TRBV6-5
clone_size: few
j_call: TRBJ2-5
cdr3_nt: TGTGCCAGCAGTTACTCGATCCAAGAGACCCAGTACTTC
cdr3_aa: CASSYSIQETQYF

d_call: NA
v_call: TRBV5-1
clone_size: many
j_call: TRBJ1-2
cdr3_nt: TGCGCCAGCAGCTTGGCCGGCGGAGCTAACTATGGCTACACCTTC
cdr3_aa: CASSLAGGANYGYTF

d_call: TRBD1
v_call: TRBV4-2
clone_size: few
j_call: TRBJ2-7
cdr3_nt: TGTGCCAGCAGCCCGCCCCCAGGGGGCAGCGACGAGCAGTACTTC
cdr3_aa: CASSPPPGGSDEQYF

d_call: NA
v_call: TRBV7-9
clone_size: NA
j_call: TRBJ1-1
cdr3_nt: TGTGCCAGCAGCTTAGTACGATTTTTATTTAATCACACTGAAGCTTTCTTT
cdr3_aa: CASSLVRFLFNHTEAFF

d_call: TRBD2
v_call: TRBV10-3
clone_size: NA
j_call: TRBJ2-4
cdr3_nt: TGTGCCATCAGTGAGTCGGGAGGGACTAGACTCAAAAACATTCAGTACTTC
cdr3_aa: CAISESGGTRLKNIQYF

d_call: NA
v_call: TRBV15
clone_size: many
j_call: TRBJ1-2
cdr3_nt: TGTGCCACCACCAGGACAAGTACGTCCTATGGCTACACCTTC
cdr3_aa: CATTRTSTSYGYTF

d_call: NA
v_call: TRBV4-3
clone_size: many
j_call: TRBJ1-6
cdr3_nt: TGCGCCAGCAGCCAAGATCAGGGTAGGGATTCACCCCTCCACTTT
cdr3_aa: CASSQDQGRDSPLHF

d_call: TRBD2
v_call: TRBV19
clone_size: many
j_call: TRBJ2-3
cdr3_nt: TGTGCCAGTAGTATTGCCGGGACTAGCGGCACAGATACGCAGTATTTT
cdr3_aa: CASSIAGTSGTDTQYF

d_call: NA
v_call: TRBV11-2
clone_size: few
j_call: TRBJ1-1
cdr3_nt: TGTGCCAGCAGCTTAGGGGGGCTCCCTTTCTTT
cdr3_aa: CASSLGGLPFF

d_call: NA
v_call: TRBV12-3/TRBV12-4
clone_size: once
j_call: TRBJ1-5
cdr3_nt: TGTGCCAGCAGTTTATATCCCGGGGGAGGGCAGCCCCAGCATTTT
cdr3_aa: CASSLYPGGGQPQHF

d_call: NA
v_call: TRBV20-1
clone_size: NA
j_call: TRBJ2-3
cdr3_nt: TGCGGTGCTCCTCCGCTGGATAGCACAGATACGCAGTATTTT
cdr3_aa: CGAPPLDSTDTQYF

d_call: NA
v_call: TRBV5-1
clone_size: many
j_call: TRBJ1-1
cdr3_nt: TGCGCCAGCAGAGTCGGGGCCACTGGGAAAGCTTTCTTT
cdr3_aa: CASRVGATGKAFF

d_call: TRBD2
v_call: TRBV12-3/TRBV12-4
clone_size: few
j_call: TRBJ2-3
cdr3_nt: TGTGCCAGCAGTTTAGGTGGTAGCGGGGCCACAGATACGCAGTATTTT
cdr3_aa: CASSLGGSGATDTQYF

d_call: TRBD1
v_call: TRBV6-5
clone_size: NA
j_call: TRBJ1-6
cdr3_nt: TGTGCCAGCAGTTCCACTCCGACAGGGGCCTTGGATTCACCCCTCCACTTT
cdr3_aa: CASSSTPTGALDSPLHF

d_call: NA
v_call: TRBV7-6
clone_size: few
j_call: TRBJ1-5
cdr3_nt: TGTGCCAGCAGCTTGCTTGTCGGCCAGCCCCAGCATTTT
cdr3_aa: CASSLLVGQPQHF

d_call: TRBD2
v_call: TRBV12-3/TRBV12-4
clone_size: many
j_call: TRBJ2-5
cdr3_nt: TGTGCCAGCACTCAGGGAGGGTACGGAGAGACCCAGTACTTC
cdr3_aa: CASTQGGYGETQYF

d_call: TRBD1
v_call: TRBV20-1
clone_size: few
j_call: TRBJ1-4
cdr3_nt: TGCAGTGCTAGAGAGACAGGGGGTGTTGAAAAACTGTTTTTT
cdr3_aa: CSARETGGVEKLFF

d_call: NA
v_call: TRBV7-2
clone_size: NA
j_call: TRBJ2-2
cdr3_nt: TGTGCCAGCACCACGGAACAGGGAGATACCGGGGAGCTGTTTTTT
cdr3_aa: CASTTEQGDTGELFF

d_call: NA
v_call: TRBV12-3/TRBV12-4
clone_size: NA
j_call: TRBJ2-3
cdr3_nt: TGTGCCAGCAGAGACATACAAACAGATACGCAGTATTTT
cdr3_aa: CASRDIQTDTQYF

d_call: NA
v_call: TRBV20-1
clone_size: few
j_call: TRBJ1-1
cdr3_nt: TGCAGTGCTAGCCGCGCGGAGAACACTGAAGCTTTCTTT
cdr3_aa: CSASRAENTEAFF

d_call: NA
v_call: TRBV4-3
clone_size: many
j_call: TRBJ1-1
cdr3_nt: TGCGCCAGCCGGAAAGCGATTAACACTGAAGCTTTCTTT
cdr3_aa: CASRKAINTEAFF

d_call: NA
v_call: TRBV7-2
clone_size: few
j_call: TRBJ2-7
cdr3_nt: TGTGCCAGCGGTGTCTCCTACGAGCAGTACTTC
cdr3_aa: CASGVSYEQYF

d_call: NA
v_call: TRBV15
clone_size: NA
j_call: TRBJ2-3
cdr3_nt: TGTGCCACCCAGGACTGGGTTAGCACAGATACGCAGTATTTT
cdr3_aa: CATQDWVSTDTQYF

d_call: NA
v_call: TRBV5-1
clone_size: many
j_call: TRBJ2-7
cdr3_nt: TGCGCCAGCAGCTTGGCCCCCGGCGAGCAGTACTTC
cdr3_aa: CASSLAPGEQYF

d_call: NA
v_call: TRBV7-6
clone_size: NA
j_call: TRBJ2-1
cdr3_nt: TGTGCCAGCAGGCCTGGGAATCGAAATGAGCAGTTCTTC
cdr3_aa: CASRPGNRNEQFF

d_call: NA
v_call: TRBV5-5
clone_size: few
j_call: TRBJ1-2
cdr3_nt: TGTGCCAGCAGACAGGAGTCTGATGGCTACACCTTC
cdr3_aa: CASRQESDGYTF

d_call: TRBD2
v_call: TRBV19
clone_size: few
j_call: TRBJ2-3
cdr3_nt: TGTGCCAGTAGTATAGATAGTAGCGGGGGGGCAAATACGCAGTATTTT
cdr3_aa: CASSIDSSGGANTQYF

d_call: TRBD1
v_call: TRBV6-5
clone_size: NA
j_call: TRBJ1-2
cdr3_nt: TGTGCCAGCAGAATAGGGACAGGCTATGGCTACACCTTC
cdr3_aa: CASRIGTGYGYTF

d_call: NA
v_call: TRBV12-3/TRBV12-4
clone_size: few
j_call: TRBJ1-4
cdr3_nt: TGTGCCAGCCCTCAGGGGCAGAGATCACCTAGTGAAAAACTGTTTTTT
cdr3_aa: CASPQGQRSPSEKLFF

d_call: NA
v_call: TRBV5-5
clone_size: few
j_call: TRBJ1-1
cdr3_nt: TGTGCCAGCAGCTTGTCCTACGGGACTGAAGCTTTCTTT
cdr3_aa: CASSLSYGTEAFF

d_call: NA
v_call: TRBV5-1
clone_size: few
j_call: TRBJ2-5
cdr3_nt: TGCGCCAGCAGCTTCTCAGGGGTAGAGACCCAGTACTTC
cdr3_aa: CASSFSGVETQYF

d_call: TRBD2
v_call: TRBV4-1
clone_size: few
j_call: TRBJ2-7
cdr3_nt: TGCGCCAGCAGCCCCGTGGGTAGCGGGGGGCCTGCCTACGAGCAGTACTTC
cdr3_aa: CASSPVGSGGPAYEQYF

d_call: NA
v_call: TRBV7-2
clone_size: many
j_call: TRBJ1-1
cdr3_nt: TGTGCCAGCAGCGTCAACAGACTGGACGGGGCTTTCTTT
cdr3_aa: CASSVNRLDGAFF

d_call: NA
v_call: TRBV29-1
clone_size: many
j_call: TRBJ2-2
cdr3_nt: TGCAGCGCAGTAGTGGGGGCCTACACCGGGGAGCTGTTTTTT
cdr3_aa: CSAVVGAYTGELFF

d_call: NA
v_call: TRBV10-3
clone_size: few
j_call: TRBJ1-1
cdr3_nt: TGTGCCTTACGACAGAGGGGGTCCACTGAAGCTTTCTTT
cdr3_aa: CALRQRGSTEAFF

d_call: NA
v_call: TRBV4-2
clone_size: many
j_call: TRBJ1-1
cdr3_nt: TGTGCCAGCAGCCAAAACGGGGGGAACACTGAAGCTTTCTTT
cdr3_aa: CASSQNGGNTEAFF

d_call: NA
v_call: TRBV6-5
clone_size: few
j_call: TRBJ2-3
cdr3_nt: TGTGCCAGCAGGCAAAACAGGGATACAGATACGCAGTATTTT
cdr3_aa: CASRQNRDTDTQYF

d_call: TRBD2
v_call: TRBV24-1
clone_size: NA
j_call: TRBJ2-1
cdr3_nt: TGTGCCACCAGTGATTTCTCGGGGGGGAAGCAGTTCTTC
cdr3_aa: CATSDFSGGKQFF

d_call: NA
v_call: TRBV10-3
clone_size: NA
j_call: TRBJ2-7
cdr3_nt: TGTGCCATCAGCAACGTAAACGAGCAGTACTTC
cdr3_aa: CAISNVNEQYF

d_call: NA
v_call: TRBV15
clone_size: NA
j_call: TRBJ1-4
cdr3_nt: TGTGCCACCAGCAGAGACCTAGGATTTAACGAAAAACTGTTTTTT
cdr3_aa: CATSRDLGFNEKLFF

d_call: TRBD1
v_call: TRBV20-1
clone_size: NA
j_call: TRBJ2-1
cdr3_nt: TGCAGTGCTACCCAGGACAGGGGGCTTGTCGATGAGCAGTTCTTC
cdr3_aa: CSATQDRGLVDEQFF

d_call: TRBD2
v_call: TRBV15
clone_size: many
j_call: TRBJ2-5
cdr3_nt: TGTGCCACCAGCAGAGGGCTAGCGGGGGCCCAAGAGACCCAGTACTTC
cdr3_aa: CATSRGLAGAQETQYF

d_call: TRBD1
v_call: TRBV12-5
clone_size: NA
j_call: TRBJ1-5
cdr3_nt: TGTGCTAGTGGTCCCGCCCCTGACAGGGTTAGCAATCAGCCCCAGCATTTT
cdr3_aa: CASGPAPDRVSNQPQHF

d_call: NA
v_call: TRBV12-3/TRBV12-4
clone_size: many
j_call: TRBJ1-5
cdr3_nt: TGTGCCAGCAGTTTCATCGGGGTCGGGCAGCCCCAGCATTTT
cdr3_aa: CASSFIGVGQPQHF

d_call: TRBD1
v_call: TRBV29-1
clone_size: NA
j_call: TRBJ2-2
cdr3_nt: TGCAGCGTCCGGGACAGCTTAACCGGGGAGCTGTTTTTT
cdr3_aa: CSVRDSLTGELFF

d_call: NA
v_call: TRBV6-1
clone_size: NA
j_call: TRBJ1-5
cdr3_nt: TGTGCCAGCAGGCGTGTGGTTGATCAGCCCCAGCATTTT
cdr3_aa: CASRRVVDQPQHF

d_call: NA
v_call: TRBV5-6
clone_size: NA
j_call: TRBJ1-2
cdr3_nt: TGTGCCAGCAGCTTGGTGGGGTACTATGGCTACACCTTC
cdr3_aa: CASSLVGYYGYTF